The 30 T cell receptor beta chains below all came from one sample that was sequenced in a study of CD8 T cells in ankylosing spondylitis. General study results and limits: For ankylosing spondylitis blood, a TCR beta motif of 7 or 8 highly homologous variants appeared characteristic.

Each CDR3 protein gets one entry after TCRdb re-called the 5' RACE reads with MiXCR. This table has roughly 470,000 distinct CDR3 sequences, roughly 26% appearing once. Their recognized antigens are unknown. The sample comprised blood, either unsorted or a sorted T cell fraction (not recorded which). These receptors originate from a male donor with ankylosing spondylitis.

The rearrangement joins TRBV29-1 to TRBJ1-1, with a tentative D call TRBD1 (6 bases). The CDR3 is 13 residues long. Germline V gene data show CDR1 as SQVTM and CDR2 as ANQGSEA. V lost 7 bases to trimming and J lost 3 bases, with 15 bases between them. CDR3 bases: TGCAGCGCTGGCAAAGGGGGTGACACTGAAGCTTTCTTT. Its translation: CSAGKGGDTEAFF.

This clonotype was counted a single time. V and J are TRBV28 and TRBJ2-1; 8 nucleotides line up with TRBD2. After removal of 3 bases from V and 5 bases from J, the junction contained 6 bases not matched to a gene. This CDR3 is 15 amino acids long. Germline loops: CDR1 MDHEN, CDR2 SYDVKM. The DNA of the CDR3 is TGTGCCAGCAGTTTTTCCGGGAGGGAGCACAATGAGCAGTTCTTC. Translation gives CASSFSGREHNEQFF.

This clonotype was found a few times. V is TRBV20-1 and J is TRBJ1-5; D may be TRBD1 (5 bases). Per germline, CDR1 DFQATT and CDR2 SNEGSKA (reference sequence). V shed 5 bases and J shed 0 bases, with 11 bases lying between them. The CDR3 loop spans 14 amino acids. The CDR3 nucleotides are TGCAGTGCTGGAGGGGATCATAGCAATCAGCCCCAGCATTTT. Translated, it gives CSAGGDHSNQPQHF.

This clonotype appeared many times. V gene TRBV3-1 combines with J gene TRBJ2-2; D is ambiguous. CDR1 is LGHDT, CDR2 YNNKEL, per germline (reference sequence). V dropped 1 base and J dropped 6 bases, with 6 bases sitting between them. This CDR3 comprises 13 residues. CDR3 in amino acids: CASSQVRAGELFF. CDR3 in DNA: TGTGCCAGCAGCCAAGTTAGGGCCGGGGAGCTGTTTTTT.

The CDR3 DNA follows: TGTGCCAGCAGCCCCTTGGGAGGCGCAACAGATACGCAGTATTTT. Translation: CASSPLGGATDTQYF. The chain joins TRBV7-9 to TRBJ2-3; the D gene is possibly TRBD2 (6 bases). Germline CDR1 and CDR2: SEHNR and FQNEAQ (reference sequence). The CDR3 length is 15 residues. Trimming pared 5 bases from V and 3 bases from J, leaving 15 bases between.

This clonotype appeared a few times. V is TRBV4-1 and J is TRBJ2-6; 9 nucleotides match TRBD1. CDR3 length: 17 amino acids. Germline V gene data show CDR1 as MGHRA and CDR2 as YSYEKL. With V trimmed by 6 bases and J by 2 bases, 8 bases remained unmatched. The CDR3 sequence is CASRPGQGKTGANVLTF. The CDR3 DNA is TGCGCCAGCAGACCGGGACAGGGTAAAACTGGGGCCAACGTCCTGACTTTC.

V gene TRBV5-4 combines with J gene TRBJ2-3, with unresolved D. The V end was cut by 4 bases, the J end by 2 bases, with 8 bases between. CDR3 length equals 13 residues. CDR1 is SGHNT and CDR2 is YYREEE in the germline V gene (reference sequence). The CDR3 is CASSQPYTDTQYF. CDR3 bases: TGTGCCAGCAGCCAACCCTACACAGATACGCAGTATTTT.

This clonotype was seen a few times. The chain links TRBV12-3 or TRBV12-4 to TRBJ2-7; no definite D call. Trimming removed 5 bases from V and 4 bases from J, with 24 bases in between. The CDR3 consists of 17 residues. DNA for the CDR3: TGTGCCAGCAGTGCCCAGCTTAACCCCTACCTAGGGTACGAGCAGTACTTC. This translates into CASSAQLNPYLGYEQYF.

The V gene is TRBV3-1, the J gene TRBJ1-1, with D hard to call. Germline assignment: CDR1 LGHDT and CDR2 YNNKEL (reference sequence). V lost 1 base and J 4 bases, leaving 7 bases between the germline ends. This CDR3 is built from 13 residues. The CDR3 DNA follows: TGTGCCAGCAGCCAAGGGTGGGGCACTGAAGCTTTCTTT. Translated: CASSQGWGTEAFF.

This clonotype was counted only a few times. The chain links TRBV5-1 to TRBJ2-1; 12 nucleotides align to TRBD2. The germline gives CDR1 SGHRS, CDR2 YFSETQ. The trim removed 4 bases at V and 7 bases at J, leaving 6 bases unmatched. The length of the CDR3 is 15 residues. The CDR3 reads CASSMTSGSLNEQFF. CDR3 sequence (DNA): TGCGCCAGCAGCATGACTAGCGGGAGTTTAAATGAGCAGTTCTTC.

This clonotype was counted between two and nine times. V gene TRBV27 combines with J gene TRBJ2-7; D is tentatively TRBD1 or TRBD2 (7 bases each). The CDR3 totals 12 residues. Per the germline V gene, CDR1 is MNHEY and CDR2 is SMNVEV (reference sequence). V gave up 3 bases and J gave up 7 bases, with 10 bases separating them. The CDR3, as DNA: TGTGCCAGCAGTTTCAGGGGGGGGGAGCAGTACTTC. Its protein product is CASSFRGGEQYF.

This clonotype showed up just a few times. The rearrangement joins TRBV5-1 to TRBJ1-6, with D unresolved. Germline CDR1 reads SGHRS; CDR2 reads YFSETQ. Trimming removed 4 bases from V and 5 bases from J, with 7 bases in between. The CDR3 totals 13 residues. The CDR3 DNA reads TGCGCCAGCAGCCCAGAGAATAATTCACCCCTCCACTTT. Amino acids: CASSPENNSPLHF.

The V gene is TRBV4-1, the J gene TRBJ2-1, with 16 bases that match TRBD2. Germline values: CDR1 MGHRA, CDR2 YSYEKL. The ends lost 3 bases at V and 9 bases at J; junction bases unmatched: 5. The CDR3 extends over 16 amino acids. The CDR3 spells CASSHPGLAGGGEQFF. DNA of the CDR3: TGCGCCAGCAGCCACCCGGGACTAGCGGGAGGGGGTGAGCAGTTCTTC.

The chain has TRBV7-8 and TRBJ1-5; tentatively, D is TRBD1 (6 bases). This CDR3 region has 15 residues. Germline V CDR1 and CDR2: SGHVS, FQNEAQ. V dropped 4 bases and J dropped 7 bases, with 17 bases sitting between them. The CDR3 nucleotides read TGTGCCAGCAGCTCACTGGGGCAGGGGACCCAGCCCCAGCATTTT. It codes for CASSSLGQGTQPQHF.

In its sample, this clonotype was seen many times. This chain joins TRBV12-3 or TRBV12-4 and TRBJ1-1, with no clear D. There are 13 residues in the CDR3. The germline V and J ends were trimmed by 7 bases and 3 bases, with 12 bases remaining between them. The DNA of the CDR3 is TGTGCCAGCACCCAAGAAGCGGACACTGAAGCTTTCTTT. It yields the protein CASTQEADTEAFF.

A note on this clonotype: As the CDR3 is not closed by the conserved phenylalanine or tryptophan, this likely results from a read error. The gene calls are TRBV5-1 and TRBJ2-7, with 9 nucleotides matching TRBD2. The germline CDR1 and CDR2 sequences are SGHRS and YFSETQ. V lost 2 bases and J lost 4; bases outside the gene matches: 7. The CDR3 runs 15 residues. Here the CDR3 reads CASSFGSGRSYEQYS. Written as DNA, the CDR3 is TGCGCCAGCAGCTTTGGTAGCGGGAGATCGTACGAGCAGTACTCC.

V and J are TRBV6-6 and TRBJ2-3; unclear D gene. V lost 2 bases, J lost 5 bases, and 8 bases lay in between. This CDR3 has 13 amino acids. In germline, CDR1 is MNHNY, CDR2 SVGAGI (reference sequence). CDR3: CASSYEVGDTQYF. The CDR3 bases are TGTGCCAGCAGTTACGAGGTTGGAGATACGCAGTATTTT.

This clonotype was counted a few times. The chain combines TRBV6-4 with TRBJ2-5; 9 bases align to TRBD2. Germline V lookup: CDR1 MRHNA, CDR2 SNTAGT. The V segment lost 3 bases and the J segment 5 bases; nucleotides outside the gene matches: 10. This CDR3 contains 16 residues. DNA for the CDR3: TGTGCCAGCAGTGATGGGGAAGCGGGAGGAGAGGAGACCCAGTACTTC. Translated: CASSDGEAGGEETQYF.

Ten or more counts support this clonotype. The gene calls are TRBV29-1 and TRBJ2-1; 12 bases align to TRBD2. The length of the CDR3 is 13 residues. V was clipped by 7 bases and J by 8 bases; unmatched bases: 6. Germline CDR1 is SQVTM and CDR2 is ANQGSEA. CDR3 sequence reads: CSAPTSGSYEQFF. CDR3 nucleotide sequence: TGCAGCGCCCCGACTAGCGGGAGTTATGAGCAGTTCTTC.

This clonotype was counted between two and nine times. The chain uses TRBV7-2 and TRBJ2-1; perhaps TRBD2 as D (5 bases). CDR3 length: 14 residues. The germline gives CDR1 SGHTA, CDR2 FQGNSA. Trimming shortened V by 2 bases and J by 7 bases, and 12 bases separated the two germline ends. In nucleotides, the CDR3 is TGTGCCAGCAGCTTATTGACGGGAACGAATGAGCAGTTCTTC. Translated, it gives CASSLLTGTNEQFF.

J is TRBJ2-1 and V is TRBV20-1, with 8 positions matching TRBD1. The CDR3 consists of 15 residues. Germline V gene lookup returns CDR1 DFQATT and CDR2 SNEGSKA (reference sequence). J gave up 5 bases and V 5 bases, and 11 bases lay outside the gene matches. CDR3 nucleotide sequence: TGCAGTGCTCCACAGACGGGACAGGTCGACAATGAGCAGTTCTTC. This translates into CSAPQTGQVDNEQFF.

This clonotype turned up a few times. CDR3 sequence reads: CASSEQAGSETQYF. In DNA form, the CDR3 reads TGTGCCAGCAGTGAACAGGCGGGATCAGAGACCCAGTACTTC. The V call is TRBV6-1, the J call TRBJ2-5, with TRBD2 as a possible D gene (6 bases). This CDR3 spans 14 amino acids. Deletions cut 2 bases from V and 4 bases from J, with 11 bases between. Per germline, CDR1 MNHNS and CDR2 SASEGT.

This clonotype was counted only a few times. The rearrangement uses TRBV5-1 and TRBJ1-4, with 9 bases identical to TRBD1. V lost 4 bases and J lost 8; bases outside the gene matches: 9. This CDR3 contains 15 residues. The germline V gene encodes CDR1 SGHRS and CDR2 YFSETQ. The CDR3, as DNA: TGCGCCAGCAGCGGGAGGACAGGGGTAGGCGAAAAACTGTTTTTT. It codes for CASSGRTGVGEKLFF.

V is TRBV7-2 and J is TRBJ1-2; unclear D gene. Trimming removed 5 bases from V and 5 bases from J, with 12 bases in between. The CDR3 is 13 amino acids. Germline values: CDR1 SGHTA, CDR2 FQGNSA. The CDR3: CASSRGTSYGYTF. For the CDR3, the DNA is TGTGCCAGCAGCCGGGGAACGTCATATGGCTACACCTTC.

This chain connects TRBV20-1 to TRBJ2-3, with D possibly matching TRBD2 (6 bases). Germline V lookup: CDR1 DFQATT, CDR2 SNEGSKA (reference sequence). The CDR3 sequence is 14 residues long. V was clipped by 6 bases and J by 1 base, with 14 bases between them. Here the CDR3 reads CSAPGPSGTDTQYF. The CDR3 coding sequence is TGCAGTGCCCCAGGCCCTAGCGGCACAGATACGCAGTATTTT.

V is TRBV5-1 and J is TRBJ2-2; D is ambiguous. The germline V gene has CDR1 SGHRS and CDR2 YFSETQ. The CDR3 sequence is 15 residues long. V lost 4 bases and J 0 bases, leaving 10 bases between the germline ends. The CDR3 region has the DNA TGCGCCAGCAGCATAGACATAACGAACACCGGGGAGCTGTTTTTT. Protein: CASSIDITNTGELFF. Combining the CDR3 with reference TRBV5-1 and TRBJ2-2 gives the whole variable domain KAGVTQTPRYLIKTRGQQVTLSCSPISGHRSVSWYQQTPGQGLQFLFEYFSETQRNKGNFPGRFSGRQFSNSRSEMNVSTLELGDSALYLCASSIDITNTGELFFGEGSRLTVL.

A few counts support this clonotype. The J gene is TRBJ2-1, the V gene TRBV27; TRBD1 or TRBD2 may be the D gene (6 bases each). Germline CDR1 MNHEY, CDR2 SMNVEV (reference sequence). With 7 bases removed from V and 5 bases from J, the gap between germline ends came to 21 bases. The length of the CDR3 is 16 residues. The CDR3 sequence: CASIRAWGRDNNEQFF. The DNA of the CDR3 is TGTGCCAGCATCCGGGCTTGGGGGCGGGATAACAATGAGCAGTTCTTC.

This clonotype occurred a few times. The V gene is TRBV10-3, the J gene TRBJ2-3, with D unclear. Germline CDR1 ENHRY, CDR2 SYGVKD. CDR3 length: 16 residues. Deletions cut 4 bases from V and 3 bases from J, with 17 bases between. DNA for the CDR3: TGTGCCATCAGTGGCCTATTAGAACGGTTTACAGATACGCAGTATTTT. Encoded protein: CAISGLLERFTDTQYF.

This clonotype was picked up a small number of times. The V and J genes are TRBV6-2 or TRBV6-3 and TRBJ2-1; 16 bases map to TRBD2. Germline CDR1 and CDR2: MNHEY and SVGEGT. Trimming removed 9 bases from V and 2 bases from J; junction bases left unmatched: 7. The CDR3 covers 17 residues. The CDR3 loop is CASRNGTSGRAYNEQFF. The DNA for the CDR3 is TGTGCCAGTCGAAACGGGACTAGCGGGAGGGCCTACAATGAGCAGTTCTTC.

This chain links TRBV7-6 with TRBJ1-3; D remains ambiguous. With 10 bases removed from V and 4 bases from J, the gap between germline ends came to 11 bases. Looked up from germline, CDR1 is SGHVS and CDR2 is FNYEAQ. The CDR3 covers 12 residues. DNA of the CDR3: TGTGCCACTGGTCGGCCCGGAAACACCATATATTTT. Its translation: CATGRPGNTIYF.